A selection of T cell receptor beta chains follows, all from one sample in a study of cytotoxic CD8 clonotypes in ibrutinib-treated CLL. Only in-frame clones appear in the TCRdb table, and some are missing; sequencing was by immunoSEQ multiplex PCR. The sample gives 90,000 to 95,000 clones, about 74% of which show up once; under 30% is in the top ten. Sequenced here: PBMCs, sampled after 24 months of ibrutinib treatment. Receptors originate from a human donor with chronic lymphocytic leukemia. Both conserved end residues are part of each CDR3. The D gene is left open where the match is weak. A clone size is listed for some rows: how often the clone was seen (once, few, many), or a class if it is expanded.

TRBV5-1	TRBJ1-5	15	few	TRBD1	TGCGCCAGCAGCATTACAGGGGGGAGCAATCAGCCCCAGCATTTT	CASSITGGSNQPQHF
TRBV10-2	TRBJ2-1	14	NA	TRBD2	TGCGCCAGCAGACCGGGACTAGCGCTGAATGAGCAGTTCTTC	CASRPGLALNEQFF
TRBV7-8	TRBJ2-1	15	NA	TRBD1	TGTGCCAGCAGCGTCGGGACAGGGTCATACAATGAGCAGTTCTTC	CASSVGTGSYNEQFF
TRBV7-3	TRBJ2-6	15	few	TRBD1	TGTGCCAGCAGCTCGGGACAGGCTGGGGCCAACGTCCTGACTTTC	CASSSGQAGANVLTF
TRBV5-1	TRBJ1-1	14	NA	NA	TGCGCCAGCAGCAGTAACGGCATGAACACTGAAGCTTTCTTT	CASSSNGMNTEAFF
TRBV27	TRBJ1-5	18	NA	NA	TGTGCCAGCAGTTTGCGGGGGGCACGGGGGTTTAGCAATCAGCCCCAGCATTTT	CASSLRGARGFSNQPQHF
TRBV5-1	TRBJ2-4	14	NA	NA	TGCGCCAGCAGCTTGGGGCCTACGGAGAACATTCAGTACTTC	CASSLGPTENIQYF
TRBV13	TRBJ2-3	13	NA	NA	TGTGCCAGCAGCCCCCGTCTCACAGATACGCAGTATTTT	CASSPRLTDTQYF
TRBV19	TRBJ1-2	16	NA	TRBD1	TGTGCCAGTAGGGCCGGGACAGGGGGTTTAAACTATGGCTACACCTTC	CASRAGTGGLNYGYTF
TRBV5-5	TRBJ1-5	16	NA	NA	TGTGCCAGCAGCTTTCAGCAACCTTATAGCAATCAGCCCCAGCATTTT	CASSFQQPYSNQPQHF
TRBV5-1	TRBJ2-4	18	NA	TRBD2	TGCGCCAGCAGACCCGGGACTAGCGCGGGGACGGCCAAAAACATTCAGTACTTC	CASRPGTSAGTAKNIQYF
TRBV19	TRBJ2-2	18	NA	NA	TGTGCCAGTAGCCTCGGGACTGGGATGCGGGACCGCACCGGGGAGCTGTTTTTT	CASSLGTGMRDRTGELFF
TRBV7-9	TRBJ1-1	15	NA	TRBD1	TGTGCCAGCAGCCACGGACAGGTCCTGAACACTGAAGCTTTCTTT	CASSHGQVLNTEAFF
TRBV6-1	TRBJ2-5	15	once	NA	TGTGCCAGCAGTGAATACCAGGGATTTTGGGAGACCCAGTACTTC	CASSEYQGFWETQYF
TRBV28	TRBJ2-6	16	NA	NA	TGTGCCAGCCTACACAGGGGGGGCTCTGGGGCCAACGTCCTGACTTTC	CASLHRGGSGANVLTF
TRBV11-2	TRBJ2-1	15	NA	NA	TGTGCCAGCAGCTTAGTACAAAGCTCCTACAATGAGCAGTTCTTC	CASSLVQSSYNEQFF
TRBV18	TRBJ2-2	13	NA	NA	TGTGCCAGCTCACTTAAGAACACCGGGGAGCTGTTTTTT	CASSLKNTGELFF
TRBV7-2	TRBJ2-3	15	NA	NA	TGTGCCAGCACTCGGGCTAAAAAATACACAGATACGCAGTATTTT	CASTRAKKYTDTQYF
TRBV28	TRBJ1-3	14	NA	NA	TGTGCCAGCAGTTGGGACGGCACACAAAACACCATATATTTT	CASSWDGTQNTIYF
TRBV11-2	TRBJ2-5	15	few	NA	TGTGCCAGCAGCCCCTTGTCGTCAGGGTTGGAGACCCAGTACTTC	CASSPLSSGLETQYF
TRBV6-6	TRBJ1-2	14	once	TRBD1	TGTGCCAGCAACCTACAGGGGGCAAACTATGGCTACACCTTC	CASNLQGANYGYTF
TRBV5-1	TRBJ1-5	15	NA	TRBD1	TGCGCCAGCAGCTTGGGACAGGGACTTAATCAGCCCCAGCATTTT	CASSLGQGLNQPQHF
TRBV7-8	TRBJ2-1	14	NA	NA	TGTGCCAGCAGCCGAAGAGGCGAGACCAATGAGCAGTTCTTC	CASSRRGETNEQFF
TRBV5-1	TRBJ2-3	18	NA	TRBD2	TGCGCCAGCAGCCCCCAGCCCTCTAGCGGGGCTAGCACAGATACGCAGTATTTT	CASSPQPSSGASTDTQYF
TRBV5-5	TRBJ1-4	14	NA	TRBD1	TGTGCCGGCGGACAGGGGACAACTAATGAAAAACTGTTTTTT	CAGGQGTTNEKLFF
TRBV7-2	TRBJ1-2	14	NA	TRBD1	TGTGCCAGCAGTCGGGACAGGGGAAGGCATGGCTACACCTTC	CASSRDRGRHGYTF
TRBV2	TRBJ2-7	14	NA	TRBD1	TGTGCCACAGAACAGGGGATTGATTCCTACGAGCAGTACTTC	CATEQGIDSYEQYF
TRBV11-3	TRBJ1-2	14	once	NA	TGCGCCAGCAGCTCAACAGGGAGATCCTATGGCTACACCTTC	CASSSTGRSYGYTF
TRBV25-1	TRBJ2-2	12	NA	NA	TGTGCCAGCAGTGACCAGACCGGGGAGCTGTTTTTT	CASSDQTGELFF
TRBV28	TRBJ1-2	12	NA	NA	TGTGCCAGCAGTCCAAGGGACTATGGCTACACCTTC	CASSPRDYGYTF
TRBV25-1	TRBJ2-7	11	NA	NA	TGTGCCAGCAGTGCCAGTTACGAGCAGTACTTC	CASSASYEQYF
TRBV27	TRBJ1-5	16	NA	TRBD1	TGTGCCAGCAGGGGCCCCGGGACAGGGGTCAATCAGCCCCAGCATTTT	CASRGPGTGVNQPQHF
TRBV29-1	TRBJ1-1	13	NA	TRBD1	TGCAGCGTTGAAGACACAGGGGCCACTGAAGCTTTCTTT	CSVEDTGATEAFF
TRBV6-1	TRBJ2-1	15	NA	TRBD2	TGTGCCAGCAGTGTAGCGGGAGTTTCGTACAATGAGCAGTTCTTC	CASSVAGVSYNEQFF
TRBV11-2	TRBJ2-1	15	few	TRBD2	TGTGCCAGCAGCTTAGTAGCGGGAGGGTATGATGAGCAGTTCTTC	CASSLVAGGYDEQFF
TRBV7-8	TRBJ2-5	16	NA	NA	TGTGCCAGCAGCTTCAGGATAGGGGGGCGCCAAGAGACCCAGTACTTC	CASSFRIGGRQETQYF
TRBV14	TRBJ1-2	13	NA	NA	TGTGCCAGCAGCCAAGATCGGGGGTCTGGCTACACCTTC	CASSQDRGSGYTF
TRBV15	TRBJ1-4	15	NA	NA	TGTGCCACCAGCAGAGTTGGAGCAACTAATGAAAAACTGTTTTTT	CATSRVGATNEKLFF
TRBV25-1	TRBJ2-1	9	NA	NA	TGTGCCCTAAACGGTGAGCAGTTCTTC	CALNGEQFF
TRBV27	TRBJ2-2	15	NA	TRBD2	TGTGCCAGCAGTCAAGCGGGAGGGCCGACCGGGGAGCTGTTTTTT	CASSQAGGPTGELFF
TRBV2	TRBJ2-7	11	NA	NA	TGTGCCAGCAGCGAAGACTACGAGCAGTACTTC	CASSEDYEQYF
TRBV28	TRBJ2-5	14	NA	TRBD1	TGTGCCAGCAGGAGACAGGGAGCGCCAGAGACCCAGTACTTC	CASRRQGAPETQYF
TRBV7-2	TRBJ1-5	17	NA	TRBD1	TGTGCCAGCAGCTCAACAATCTCCGGGACAGGGATCCAGCCCCAGCATTTT	CASSSTISGTGIQPQHF
TRBV10-3	TRBJ1-1	14	NA	NA	TGTGCCATCAGGACCCGGGGAGAGAGCACTGAAGCTTTCTTT	CAIRTRGESTEAFF
TRBV6-1	TRBJ1-1	12	NA	TRBD1	TGTGCCAGCAGTTTCGACAGGGTTGAAGCTTTCTTT	CASSFDRVEAFF
TRBV30	TRBJ2-7	12	NA	NA	TGTGCCTGGAGTGTTCTGGAGGGCGAGCAGTACTTC	CAWSVLEGEQYF
TRBV30	TRBJ1-2	14	once	NA	TGTGCCTGGACCCGCCGGGCCAGGGACTATGGCTACACCTTC	CAWTRRARDYGYTF
TRBV27	TRBJ2-4	14	NA	TRBD1	TGTGCCAGCAGTCCCCGACAGGGGTCGAACATTCAGTACTTC	CASSPRQGSNIQYF
TRBV15	TRBJ2-7	13	NA	NA	TGTGCCACCAGCAGAGTTGGCAGCTACGAGCAGTACTTC	CATSRVGSYEQYF
TRBV4-1	TRBJ2-7	15	NA	NA	TGCGCCAGCAGCCAAGATCGGTCGCTCTCCTACGAGCAGTACTTC	CASSQDRSLSYEQYF